This T cell receptor beta chain comes out of a study of shared clonotypes between healthy human individuals. Sequencing used immunoSEQ multiplex PCR; TCRdb keeps in-frame clones, though not all of them. The repertoire consists of approximately 500,000 clones, with about 96% occurring once and the leading ten covering 0.05% to 0.07%. A remark on this clone: Its specificity is not known.

This CDR3 spans 16 amino acids. V was shortened by 6 bases and J by 1 base, with 19 bases between the two germline ends. Germline CDR1 and CDR2: KGHSH and LQKENI. Study-wide points: Sampling included only blood; tissue repertoires likely differ. Despite large depth, rarefaction showed incomplete sorted-subset sequencing. Larger richness was generally estimated for naive than memory subsets.

The chain employs TRBV18 and TRBJ2-7, with D possibly matching TRBD2 (6 bases). The sequence derives from a woman between 25 and 40 years old in good health. The specimen sequenced was naive CD4+ T cells sorted from blood. Specified subset: CD45RA+ positively selected. The CDR3 is CASSPGSGVVSYEQYF. DNA of the CDR3: TGTGCCAGCTCGCCCGGATCGGGAGTAGTATCCTACGAGCAGTACTTC.